The TCR beta chain described here comes from a study of cytomegalovirus exposure and HLA in healthy donors. Study results and limitations: Evidence from a later analysis indicated that most CMV-associated TCR beta chains looked HLA-restricted. HLA alleles were associated with roughly 15,000 TCR beta sequences in a later analysis at 0.05 false discovery rate.

This PCR relied on a set of 60 Vbeta primers and 13 Jbeta primers. Produced via immunoSEQ multiplex PCR; TCRdb's table is partial and in-frame only. The data show around 150,000 clones, roughly four fifths seen once. A note on this clone: The target antigen is unknown.

The CDR3 is 15 residues long. Germline V gives CDR1 SGHRS, CDR2 YFSETQ. Trimming took off 0 bases at V and 5 bases at J, with 9 bases between the two ends. The V and J genes are TRBV5-1 and TRBJ1-6; D is perhaps TRBD1 (5 bases). The sequenced sample was PBMCs. The clonotype was recovered from a man in his forties in good health and CMV-seropositive. The CDR3 sequence: CASSLEAGNNSPLHF. The CDR3 DNA is TGCGCCAGCAGCTTGGAGGCAGGGAATAATTCACCCCTCCACTTT.